This record looks at one TCR beta chain sequence and its context. Its antigen remains unknown. This sample is drawn from a study of cytomegalovirus exposure and HLA in healthy donors. Study-wide results and limits: Confirmation in vitro established that three CMV-associated chains were specific for CMV antigens. Beyond CMV serostatus, there was no information to go on about immune exposure.

The CDR3 runs 15 residues. V dropped 2 bases and J dropped 4; count of bases not matched to a gene: 5. The germline V gene encodes CDR1 SGDLS and CDR2 YYNGEE. PCR was performed using 60 Vbeta and 13 Jbeta primers. Clones were read by immunoSEQ multiplex PCR, and TCRdb kept only the in-frame ones, dropping some. This sample has under 200,000 clones; roughly 77% occur once, and the top ten carry under 2.5%. Sequencing was performed on PBMCs. The receptor's source is a man aged 50 or older in good health and CMV-seropositive. The chain has TRBV9 and TRBJ2-3; TRBD2 matches at 9 bases. As DNA, the CDR3 is TGTGCCAGCAGCGTCAGCGGGGGGAGAGCAGATACGCAGTATTTT. Translation gives CASSVSGGRADTQYF.